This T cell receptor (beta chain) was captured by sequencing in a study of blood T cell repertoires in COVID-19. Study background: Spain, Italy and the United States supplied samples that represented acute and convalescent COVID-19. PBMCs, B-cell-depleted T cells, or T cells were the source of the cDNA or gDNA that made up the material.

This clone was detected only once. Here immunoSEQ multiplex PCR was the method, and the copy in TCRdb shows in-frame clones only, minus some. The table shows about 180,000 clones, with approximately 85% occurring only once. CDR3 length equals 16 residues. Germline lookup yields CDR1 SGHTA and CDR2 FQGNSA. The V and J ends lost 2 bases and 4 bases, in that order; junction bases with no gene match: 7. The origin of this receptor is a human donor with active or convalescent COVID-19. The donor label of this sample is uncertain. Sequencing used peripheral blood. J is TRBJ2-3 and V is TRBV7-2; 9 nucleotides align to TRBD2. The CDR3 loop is CASSLSAGGPPDTQYF. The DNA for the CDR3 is TGTGCCAGCAGCTTAAGTGCGGGGGGGCCCCCAGATACGCAGTATTTT.